These 23 T cell receptor beta chains came from one sample sequenced in a study of beta chain features in type 1 diabetes. The whole isolated RNA underwent reverse transcription, so sequencing captured expressed TCRB transcripts. Assay: immunoSEQ multiplex PCR; the TCRdb copy retains only in-frame clones and omits some. The repertoire consists of under 250,000 clones, with roughly 14% occurring once and the leading ten covering roughly 0.028%. The sample taken for sequencing was naive CD4+ T cells from blood. The source of these receptors is a woman aged 40 to 50 in good health.

This clone has only a few counts. The CDR3 loop is CASRPTGFNGYTF. In nucleotides, the CDR3 is TGCGCCAGCCGACCGACAGGGTTCAATGGCTACACCTTC. This chain links TRBV5-1 with TRBJ1-2; 7 bases fit TRBD1. This CDR3 comprises 13 residues. With 7 bases clipped from V and 6 bases from J, the junction kept 9 bases outside the gene matches. Per germline, CDR1 SGHRS and CDR2 YFSETQ.

The V gene is TRBV6-5, the J gene TRBJ2-2, with 8 bases aligning to TRBD2. The J segment lost 5 bases and the V segment lost 6 bases, leaving 8 bases of the junction unmatched. The CDR3 extends over 15 amino acids. Germline assignment: CDR1 MNHEY and CDR2 SVGAGI. CDR3 residues: CASRHPGGPTGELFF. The DNA of the CDR3 is TGTGCCAGCAGGCATCCGGGGGGGCCGACCGGGGAGCTGTTTTTT.

CDR3 DNA: TGTGCCAGCAGTGTACAAACAGGGAACACCGGGGAGCTGTTTTTT. This translates into CASSVQTGNTGELFF. The genes are TRBV6-1 and TRBJ2-2; possible D gene TRBD1, 5 bases. There are 15 residues in the CDR3. Looked up from germline, CDR1 is MNHNS and CDR2 is SASEGT. The V gene lost 4 bases and the J gene lost 1 base, with 10 bases spanning the gap.

The chain carries TRBV18 and TRBJ2-1; 8 bases line up with TRBD1. The CDR3 is 14 amino acids. CDR1 is KGHSH and CDR2 is LQKENI in the germline V gene. Trimming cost V 6 bases and J 2 bases; bases outside gene matches: 3. The CDR3 region is CASSRDRTYNEQFF. The CDR3 bases are TGTGCCAGCTCGAGGGACAGGACCTACAATGAGCAGTTCTTC.

The table lists this clone with many counts. The chain combines TRBV7-9 with TRBJ2-7; 9 nucleotides line up with TRBD1. Germline trimming cut 6 bases from V and 2 bases from J; bases unmatched to any gene: 8. The CDR3 contains 15 residues. Germline loops: CDR1 SEHNR, CDR2 FQNEAQ (reference sequence). CDR3 region: CASRVGQGTTYEQYF. Here the CDR3 DNA reads TGTGCCAGCAGGGTAGGACAGGGGACTACCTACGAGCAGTACTTC.

This clone was found a few times. The V and J genes are TRBV5-1 and TRBJ2-5; 10 nucleotides agree with TRBD2. J lost 7 bases, V lost 3 bases, and 12 bases had no gene match. CDR3 length equals 16 residues. Germline lookup yields CDR1 SGHRS and CDR2 YFSETQ. Here the CDR3 DNA reads TGCGCCAGCAGCTCTTCTAGCGGGGGCTCTACGGGGACCCAGTACTTC. Residues: CASSSSSGGSTGTQYF. The variable domain in full, with the rest retrieved from reference TRBV5-1 and TRBJ2-5, is KAGVTQTPRYLIKTRGQQVTLSCSPISGHRSVSWYQQTPGQGLQFLFEYFSETQRNKGNFPGRFSGRQFSNSRSEMNVSTLELGDSALYLCASSSSSGGSTGTQYFGPGTRLLVL.

There are a few counts of this clone. The chain is built from TRBV4-3 and TRBJ2-1; 8 bases are shared with TRBD2. Germline V CDR1 and CDR2: LGHNA, YSLEER. The V gene end was trimmed by 0 bases and the J gene end by 6 bases; junction bases not matched to a gene: 7. The CDR3 length is 16 residues. The chain's CDR3 is CASSQDWLGGVNEQFF. The CDR3 DNA follows: TGCGCCAGCAGCCAAGATTGGCTCGGGGGGGTCAATGAGCAGTTCTTC.

The CDR3 DNA reads TGCGCCAGCAGCTTGGCTATGACAGATAGCTACACCTTC. Translated: CASSLAMTDSYTF. This sequence joins TRBV5-1 and TRBJ1-2; TRBD1 is a possible D gene (5 bases). The length of the CDR3 is 13 residues. Germline V lookup: CDR1 SGHRS, CDR2 YFSETQ. Deletions cut 0 bases from V and 9 bases from J, with 12 bases between.

This clone has a count of ten or more. Mismatch with germline at one junction end may stem from a read error. CDR3 sequence reads: CASSHPGTGF. CDR3 coding DNA: TGTGCCAGCAGCCATCCTGGGACAGGATTT. The chain recombines TRBV13 with TRBJ1-4, with 8 nucleotides matching TRBD1. The CDR3 has 10 amino acids. Germline-derived CDR1 and CDR2 are PRHDT and FYEKMQ (reference sequence).

The rearrangement links TRBV6-5 to TRBJ1-5; D call uncertain. CDR1 and CDR2 (germline): MNHEY, SVGAGI. This CDR3 contains 14 residues. Trimming removed 5 bases from V and 3 bases from J, with 11 bases in between. The CDR3 sequence: CASSEVSVNQPQHF. The CDR3 DNA reads TGTGCCAGCAGTGAAGTGTCAGTCAATCAGCCCCAGCATTTT.

A few counts support this clone. The V call is TRBV2, the J call TRBJ1-1; 7 nucleotides align to TRBD1. From germline, CDR1 is SNHLY and CDR2 FYNNEI. This CDR3 contains 13 residues. With 5 bases clipped from V and 6 bases from J, the junction kept 6 bases outside the gene matches. CDR3 nucleotides: TGTGCCAGCAGTCTACAGGGGCGAGCTGAAGCTTTCTTT. Translated: CASSLQGRAEAFF.

The gene calls are TRBV5-5 and TRBJ2-2; D may be TRBD1 (6 bases). The CDR3 contains 16 residues. Germline CDR1 SGHKS, CDR2 YYEKEE (reference sequence). V lost 2 bases and J lost 0, with 11 bases in between. The DNA of the CDR3 is TGTGCCAGCAGCTTTGATAGGGGGTCGAACACCGGGGAGCTGTTTTTT. This sequence encodes CASSFDRGSNTGELFF.

This clone has just a few counts. V gene TRBV19 combines with J gene TRBJ1-2; the match to TRBD1 covers 9 bases. The CDR3 is 16 residues long. With V trimmed by 6 bases and J by 3 bases, 11 bases remained unmatched. From germline, CDR1 is LNHDA and CDR2 SQIVND (reference sequence). For the CDR3, the DNA is TGTGCCAGTAGCCTCCGCTCGGGACAGGGTGACTATGGCTACACCTTC. Residues: CASSLRSGQGDYGYTF.

In its sample, this clone was seen a few times. The chain joins TRBV9 to TRBJ2-7; the D gene is possibly TRBD2 (5 bases). Germline CDR1 reads SGDLS; CDR2 reads YYNGEE. CDR3 length: 15 amino acids. V lost 0 bases and J 6 bases, leaving 16 bases between the germline ends. CDR3 sequence: CASSVGPSQWGEQYF. CDR3 coding DNA: TGTGCCAGCAGCGTAGGGCCTAGCCAATGGGGCGAGCAGTACTTC.

The gene calls are TRBV7-2 and TRBJ1-1; a possible D gene is TRBD1 (6 bases). CDR1 is SGHTA, CDR2 FQGNSA, per germline. The CDR3 extends over 12 amino acids. V lost 4 bases and J lost 10, with 13 bases in between. CDR3 region: CASSSLRGGAFF. CDR3 coding DNA: TGTGCCAGCAGCTCGCTAAGGGGGGGAGCTTTCTTT.

The sample holds a few counts of this clone. The chain is built from TRBV7-9 and TRBJ2-7, with 8 bases lining up with TRBD1. V was clipped by 5 bases and J by 4 bases; unmatched bases: 4. CDR3 length: 13 amino acids. Germline V lookup: CDR1 SEHNR, CDR2 FQNEAQ (reference sequence). The DNA of the CDR3 is TGTGCCAGCAGCGGACAGGGTCGATACGAGCAGTACTTC. The encoded protein is CASSGQGRYEQYF. Together with reference TRBV7-9 and TRBJ2-7, the CDR3 gives the full variable domain: DTGVSQNPRHKITKRGQNVTFRCDPISEHNRLYWYRQTLGQGPEFLTYFQNEAQLEKSRLLSDRFSAERPKGSFSTLEIQRTEQGDSAMYLCASSGQGRYEQYFGPGTRLTVT.

V is TRBV2 and J is TRBJ2-1; D not resolved. Germline CDR1 SNHLY, CDR2 FYNNEI. There are 15 residues in the CDR3. Trimming pared 3 bases from V and 0 bases from J, leaving 9 bases between. Written as DNA, the CDR3 is TGTGCCAGCAGTGAGCAACTAAGCTCCTACAATGAGCAGTTCTTC. Amino acid sequence: CASSEQLSSYNEQFF.

This clone was seen a few times. V usage is TRBV5-1 and J usage is TRBJ1-6, with a weak D call TRBD1 (6 bases). V gave up 3 bases and J gave up 3 bases, with 10 bases separating them. Per germline, CDR1 SGHRS and CDR2 YFSETQ. The CDR3 has 15 residues. CDR3 DNA sequence: TGCGCCAGCAGCTGGGGCAGGGGCTATAATTCACCCCTCCACTTT. Translating gives CASSWGRGYNSPLHF.

This clone was seen a few times. The chain uses TRBV7-2 and TRBJ2-2; TRBD1 matches 10 bases. The germline V gene encodes CDR1 SGHTA and CDR2 FQGNSA. This CDR3 is built from 15 residues. V shed 5 bases, J shed 8 bases, and the junction held 8 bases outside the gene matches. CDR3 sequence (DNA): TGTGCCAGCAGCCAAAGACAGGGGGCTCCGGGGGAGCTGTTTTTT. As protein: CASSQRQGAPGELFF.

A few counts support this clone. This chain uses TRBV7-2 with TRBJ1-1; D is perhaps TRBD1 (6 bases). V was shortened by 7 bases and J by 7 bases, with 25 bases between the two germline ends. CDR3 length equals 16 residues. Germline values: CDR1 SGHTA, CDR2 FQGNSA. CDR3 nucleotide sequence: TGTGCCAGCACTGGAGCGGCGGGGGCTGGGGCTGGTGAAGCTTTCTTT. This sequence encodes CASTGAAGAGAGEAFF.

The V and J genes are TRBV10-2 and TRBJ2-3; perhaps TRBD2 as D (5 bases). Germline V gene data show CDR1 as WSHSY and CDR2 as SAAADI. V was clipped by 2 bases and J by 2 bases, with 8 bases between them. This CDR3 spans 14 amino acids. The CDR3 coding sequence is TGCGCCAGCAGTGAGCGGACTGTCACAGATACGCAGTATTTT. Its protein is CASSERTVTDTQYF.

This rearrangement joins TRBV9 to TRBJ1-1, with TRBD1 matching over 7 bases. The CDR3 totals 12 residues. Germline CDR1 reads SGDLS; CDR2 reads YYNGEE. Trimming cost V 3 bases and J 6 bases; bases outside gene matches: 2. Here the CDR3 reads CASSGGTAEAFF. Written as DNA, the CDR3 is TGTGCCAGCAGCGGGGGGACAGCTGAAGCTTTCTTT.

In this sample, this clone turned up a few times. The chain is built from TRBV6-6 and TRBJ2-3, with D hard to call. This CDR3 spans 13 amino acids. Germline V gene data show CDR1 as MNHNY and CDR2 as SVGAGI (reference sequence). Trimming took off 7 bases at V and 6 bases at J, with 14 bases between the two ends. This chain's CDR3 is CASNTPAGDTQYF. DNA of the CDR3: TGTGCCAGCAACACCCCGGCCGGGGATACGCAGTATTTT.